One and the same sample provided the 2 T cell receptor beta chains below, sequenced in a study of cytomegalovirus exposure and HLA in healthy donors. The PCR contained 60 Vbeta and 13 Jbeta primers. Using immunoSEQ multiplex PCR, the repertoire was profiled, and TCRdb retains in-frame clones only, with some absent. Here the sample spans roughly 110,000 clones, less than 80% being singletons. Sequencing input: PBMCs. The receptors were sampled from a man under 40 in good health and CMV-seronegative.

V is TRBV5-6 and J is TRBJ2-5; tentative D call: TRBD1 (5 bases). The CDR3 runs to 14 residues. CDR1 is SGHDT and CDR2 is YYEEEE in the germline V gene. The V gene lost 4 bases and the J gene lost 4 bases, with 14 bases spanning the gap. CDR3 loop: CASSAAGNPETQYF. The CDR3 bases are TGTGCCAGCAGCGCAGCAGGGAATCCAGAGACCCAGTACTTC.

The chain recombines TRBV5-1 with TRBJ2-7, with 7 bases matching TRBD1. This CDR3 contains 14 residues. After removal of 2 bases from V and 3 bases from J, the junction contained 5 bases not matched to a gene. Looked up from germline, CDR1 is SGHRS and CDR2 is YFSETQ. The CDR3 reads CASSFGQDSYEQYF. The CDR3 coding sequence is TGCGCCAGCAGCTTTGGACAGGACAGCTACGAGCAGTACTTC.